The 32 T cell receptor beta chains below come from one sample, sequenced in a study of blood T cell repertoires in COVID-19. Profiled with immunoSEQ multiplex PCR; TCRdb holds only in-frame clones, not every one. The sample includes 300,000 or so clones, more than 75% of them seen just once. Sequenced input: PBMCs or T cells enriched from blood (not recorded which). These receptors were collected from a man in his 60s who had recovered from COVID-19.

V is TRBV5-4 and J is TRBJ1-1; D is undetermined. CDR1 and CDR2 (germline): SGHNT, YYREEE (reference sequence). Trimming stripped 4 bases from V and 4 bases from J, with 11 bases between. The CDR3 has 13 amino acids. The CDR3 DNA reads TGTGCCAGCAGCCCCAGGAGGGCCACTGAAGCTTTCTTT. This codes for CASSPRRATEAFF.

V usage is TRBV19 and J usage is TRBJ2-2; a weak D match, TRBD2 (6 bases). CDR3 length equals 15 residues. The germline CDR1 and CDR2 sequences are LNHDA and SQIVND (reference sequence). V was pared by 2 bases and J by 5 bases, with 12 bases between. DNA for the CDR3: TGTGCCAGTAGTATAACGGGGGTGAGGACCGGGGAGCTGTTTTTT. This encodes CASSITGVRTGELFF.

The chain's CDR3 is CASSPGTGLVSGELFF. In DNA, the CDR3 is TGTGCCAGCAGCCCCGGGACAGGGCTGGTGTCCGGGGAGCTGTTTTTT. V is TRBV9 and J is TRBJ2-2, with 9 bases matching TRBD1. This CDR3 region has 16 residues. Germline CDR1 and CDR2: SGDLS and YYNGEE. J was trimmed by 6 bases and V by 4 bases; bases with no gene match: 10.

The V and J genes are TRBV19 and TRBJ2-1; 12 nucleotides match TRBD2. Germline-derived CDR1 and CDR2 are LNHDA and SQIVND (reference sequence). The CDR3 loop spans 15 amino acids. Trimming cost V 4 bases and J 8 bases; bases outside gene matches: 6. Written as DNA, the CDR3 is TGTGCCAGTAGTACCCTAGCGGGGGGGTACTATGAGCAGTTCTTC. Its protein product is CASSTLAGGYYEQFF.

The chain has TRBV11-2 and TRBJ2-7; 10 bases map to TRBD1. CDR1 SGHAT and CDR2 FQNNGV come from the germline V gene. The trim removed 3 bases at V and 2 bases at J, leaving 4 bases unmatched. The CDR3 contains 15 residues. As DNA, the CDR3 is TGTGCCAGCAGCTTGTCGGACAGGGGGACCTACGAGCAGTACTTC. This codes for CASSLSDRGTYEQYF.

The V and J genes are TRBV19 and TRBJ1-3; tentatively, D is TRBD1 (6 bases). The germline V and J ends were trimmed by 0 bases and 1 base, with 16 bases remaining between them. The CDR3 spans 18 residues. The germline gives CDR1 LNHDA, CDR2 SQIVND (reference sequence). The CDR3 protein is CASSIDQSDRTSGNTIYF. As DNA, the CDR3 is TGTGCCAGTAGTATAGATCAAAGTGACAGGACTTCTGGAAACACCATATATTTT. Filled out from reference TRBV19 and TRBJ1-3, the complete variable domain reads DGGITQSPKYLFRKEGQNVTLSCEQNLNHDAMYWYRQDPGQGLRLIYYSQIVNDFQKGDIAEGYSVSREKKESFPLTVTSAQKNPTAFYLCASSIDQSDRTSGNTIYFGEGSWLTVV.

This chain connects TRBV11-2 to TRBJ2-3; 10 bases are a match to TRBD2. The V gene's germline CDR1 is SGHAT and CDR2 FQNNGV. This CDR3 is built from 14 residues. The junction had 6 bases not matched to a gene; V was cut back by 6 bases and J by 6 bases. The CDR3 region has the DNA TGTGCCAGCAGTCGTAGCGGGAGGAGGGATACGCAGTATTTT. Translated, it gives CASSRSGRRDTQYF.

This clone was detected only a few times. The chain recombines TRBV11-2 with TRBJ1-6, with TRBD1 matching over 8 bases. Germline assignment: CDR1 SGHAT and CDR2 FQNNGV. This CDR3 has 16 amino acids. V lost 1 base and J lost 6; bases outside the gene matches: 5. The CDR3, as DNA: TGTGCCAGCAGCTTAGTGGGGACAGGCTCTAATTCACCCCTCCACTTT. Amino acids: CASSLVGTGSNSPLHF.

This clone was observed a few times. The chain recombines TRBV4-1 with TRBJ1-5, with D perhaps matching TRBD1 (5 bases). In germline, CDR1 is MGHRA, CDR2 YSYEKL. V was trimmed by 1 base and J by 3 bases, leaving 16 bases between them. The CDR3 consists of 17 residues. CDR3 protein: CASSQVAAKGDNQPQHF. The CDR3 coding sequence is TGCGCCAGCAGCCAAGTTGCAGCGAAAGGGGACAATCAGCCCCAGCATTTT.

On this clone: The sample has other DNA sequences that encode this CDR3 too. The chain links TRBV9 to TRBJ1-1; D not resolved. CDR1 and CDR2 from the germline V gene are SGDLS and YYNGEE. CDR3 length: 13 residues. Trimming shortened V by 0 bases and J by 0 bases, and 3 bases separated the two germline ends. The CDR3 bases are TGTGCCAGCAGCGTAGCAGTGAACACTGAAGCTTTCTTT. Its translation is CASSVAVNTEAFF.

The chain employs TRBV3-1 (or the pseudogene TRBV3-2) and TRBJ2-5, with 7 bases matching TRBD2. Germline trimming cut 4 bases from V and 1 base from J; bases unmatched to any gene: 9. CDR1 and CDR2 (germline): LGHDT, YNNKEL (reference sequence). The CDR3 is 16 amino acids. The CDR3 reads CASSPPRAGVQETQYF. The CDR3 bases are TGTGCCAGCAGCCCCCCTAGGGCGGGAGTCCAAGAGACCCAGTACTTC.

V usage is TRBV11-2 and J usage is TRBJ2-3; possibly TRBD1 for D (6 bases). CDR3 length: 17 residues. V lost 5 bases, J lost 6 bases, and 24 bases lay in between. Looked up from germline, CDR1 is SGHAT and CDR2 is FQNNGV. The DNA of the CDR3 is TGTGCCAGCAGCGATGGTATAACAGGGCCAACAGGGGATACGCAGTATTTT. As protein: CASSDGITGPTGDTQYF. Full variable domain (missing parts from reference TRBV11-2 and TRBJ2-3): EAGVAQSPRYKIIEKRQSVAFWCNPISGHATLYWYQQILGQGPKLLIQFQNNGVVDDSQLPKDRFSAERLKGVDSTLKIQPAKLEDSAVYLCASSDGITGPTGDTQYFGPGTRLTVL.

The chain combines TRBV6-1 with TRBJ2-7; maybe TRBD2 (6 bases). Trimming shortened V by 6 bases and J by 7 bases, and 19 bases separated the two germline ends. In germline, CDR1 is MNHNS, CDR2 SASEGT. This CDR3 spans 14 amino acids. CDR3 in DNA: TGTGCCAGCAGACCCGGGAGCCCGGGCAGGGAGCAGTACTTC. This encodes CASRPGSPGREQYF.

This clone was detected only once. The chain uses TRBV6-1 and TRBJ2-3, with TRBD1 matching 11 bases. The germline V gene has CDR1 MNHNS and CDR2 SASEGT. This CDR3 has 17 amino acids. With V trimmed by 3 bases and J by 8 bases, 13 bases remained unmatched. The CDR3 protein is CASSDWTGGASVRTQYF. In nucleotides, the CDR3 is TGTGCCAGCAGTGATTGGACAGGGGGCGCTTCGGTCCGTACGCAGTATTTT.

This chain connects TRBV19 to TRBJ2-2, with D possibly matching TRBD2 (5 bases). The CDR3 sequence is 13 residues long. Trimming removed 5 bases at V and 5 bases at J, with 9 bases between. CDR1 LNHDA and CDR2 SQIVND come from the germline V gene (reference sequence). DNA for the CDR3: TGTGCCAGTAGTCGGTGGAGGACCGGGGAGCTGTTTTTT. It codes for CASSRWRTGELFF.

This chain joins TRBV5-1 and TRBJ2-1; D is unresolved. There are 15 residues in the CDR3. The V gene's germline CDR1 is SGHRS and CDR2 YFSETQ. Between the trimmed V and J ends, which lost 0 bases and 0 bases, there was a span of 7 bases. CDR3 in amino acids: CASSLARSSYNEQFF. DNA of the CDR3: TGCGCCAGCAGCTTGGCTAGGAGCTCCTACAATGAGCAGTTCTTC.

V gene TRBV4-1 combines with J gene TRBJ1-2; the D is unclear. Germline lookup yields CDR1 MGHRA and CDR2 YSYEKL. The CDR3 covers 16 residues. The V end was cut by 1 base, the J end by 1 base, with 13 bases between. CDR3 residues: CASSQVWAANNYGYTF. The CDR3 DNA reads TGCGCCAGCAGCCAAGTTTGGGCAGCTAATAACTATGGCTACACCTTC.

The genes are TRBV3-1 (or the pseudogene TRBV3-2) and TRBJ2-1; TRBD1 matches 8 bases. The CDR3 has 15 residues. Per germline, CDR1 LGHDT and CDR2 YNNKEL (reference sequence). V lost 0 bases and J lost 7; bases outside the gene matches: 5. CDR3 residues: CASSQEQGAWNEQFF. In DNA form, the CDR3 reads TGTGCCAGCAGCCAAGAGCAGGGGGCCTGGAATGAGCAGTTCTTC.

The CDR3 DNA is TGTGCCAGCAGTGAAACGGCCTACAATGAGCAGTTCTTC. Its protein product is CASSETAYNEQFF. The genes are TRBV2 and TRBJ2-1; D gene uncertain. V shed 2 bases and J shed 2 bases, with 4 bases lying between them. The CDR3 length is 13 residues. Germline V gene data show CDR1 as SNHLY and CDR2 as FYNNEI. The full variable domain, with the rest looked up from reference TRBV2 and TRBJ2-1, is EPEVTQTPSHQVTQMGQEVILRCVPISNHLYFYWYRQILGQKVEFLVSFYNNEISEKSEIFDDQFSVERPDGSNFTLKIRSTKLEDSAMYFCASSETAYNEQFFGPGTRLTVL.

The chain joins TRBV9 to TRBJ1-6; D may be TRBD1 (5 bases). The CDR3 sequence is 15 residues long. Germline CDR1 is SGDLS and CDR2 is YYNGEE. Trimming stripped 2 bases from V and 7 bases from J, with 13 bases between. CDR3 coding DNA: TGTGCCAGCAGCGTCGGCCCCGGGGGAAATTCACCCCTCCACTTT. Translated, it gives CASSVGPGGNSPLHF.

The V call is TRBV2, the J call TRBJ1-5, with D hard to call. Trimming shortened V by 5 bases and J by 1 base, and 9 bases separated the two germline ends. CDR3 length equals 14 residues. The V gene's germline CDR1 is SNHLY and CDR2 FYNNEI. The CDR3 spells CASSPIGSNQPQHF. CDR3 in DNA: TGTGCCAGCAGTCCCATTGGCAGCAATCAGCCCCAGCATTTT. Drawing the rest from reference TRBV2 and TRBJ1-5, the complete variable domain is EPEVTQTPSHQVTQMGQEVILRCVPISNHLYFYWYRQILGQKVEFLVSFYNNEISEKSEIFDDQFSVERPDGSNFTLKIRSTKLEDSAMYFCASSPIGSNQPQHFGDGTRLSIL.

The V call is TRBV19, the J call TRBJ1-4; D may be TRBD1 (6 bases). In germline, CDR1 is LNHDA, CDR2 SQIVND (reference sequence). The CDR3 loop spans 15 amino acids. Trimming shortened V by 2 bases and J by 11 bases, and 18 bases separated the two germline ends. In DNA form, the CDR3 reads TGTGCCAGTAGTATACGGGGAAACTCCCAGGGGAAACTGTTTTTT. As protein: CASSIRGNSQGKLFF.

The V gene is TRBV3-1 (or the pseudogene TRBV3-2), the J gene TRBJ2-4, with 10 bases fitting TRBD2. This CDR3 is 17 amino acids long. Trimming cost V 0 bases and J 3 bases; bases outside gene matches: 5. Germline V lookup: CDR1 LGHDT, CDR2 YNNKEL (reference sequence). The CDR3 sequence: CASSQESLAGVKNIQYF. The DNA of the CDR3 is TGTGCCAGCAGCCAAGAGTCCCTAGCGGGAGTCAAAAACATTCAGTACTTC.

A word on this clone: Other nucleotide sequences in the sample specify the same CDR3. V and J are TRBV19 and TRBJ2-7, with D maybe TRBD2 (6 bases). From germline, CDR1 is LNHDA and CDR2 SQIVND (reference sequence). There are 13 residues in the CDR3. V was cut by 5 bases and J by 7 bases, with 15 bases left in between. This CDR3 is CASSPRGWEEQYF. The CDR3 DNA is TGTGCCAGTAGTCCCCGGGGGTGGGAGGAGCAGTACTTC. The whole variable domain, filled in from reference TRBV19 and TRBJ2-7, reads DGGITQSPKYLFRKEGQNVTLSCEQNLNHDAMYWYRQDPGQGLRLIYYSQIVNDFQKGDIAEGYSVSREKKESFPLTVTSAQKNPTAFYLCASSPRGWEEQYFGPGTRLTVT.

Comments on this clone: One end of the junction does not line up with germline, which may come from a read error. The chain is built from TRBV5-6 and TRBJ2-7; D may be TRBD2 (5 bases). This CDR3 has 9 amino acids. From germline, CDR1 is SGHDT and CDR2 YYEEEE. CDR3 region: CASSPRDIF. The CDR3 nucleotides read TGTGCCAGCAGCCCCCGGGATATCTTC.

The V gene is TRBV4-2, the J gene TRBJ2-2, with D unclear. The ends were cut back, 0 bases at V and 6 bases at J, with 5 bases in the middle. CDR3 length: 13 amino acids. The germline CDR1 and CDR2 sequences are LGHNA and YNFKEQ. This CDR3 is CASSQDRSGELFF. As DNA, the CDR3 is TGTGCCAGCAGCCAAGATCGGTCCGGGGAGCTGTTTTTT.

The chain links TRBV7-9 to TRBJ1-1; D is unresolved. The length of the CDR3 is 14 residues. Germline CDR1 is SEHNR and CDR2 is FQNEAQ (reference sequence). V was clipped by 8 bases and J by 3 bases, with 16 bases between them. The CDR3 nucleotides read TGTGCCAGCTCGGGAGGGCGGATGCACACTGAAGCTTTCTTT. Its translation is CASSGGRMHTEAFF.

This rearrangement joins TRBV29-1 to TRBJ1-2; D gene ambiguous. Germline V gene lookup returns CDR1 SQVTM and CDR2 ANQGSEA. This CDR3 spans 12 amino acids. The V and J ends lost 4 bases and 8 bases respectively, with 14 bases between them. In DNA form, the CDR3 reads TGCAGCGTTGGTGTGGGGAGAGGGGGCTACACCTTC. This codes for CSVGVGRGGYTF.

The chain has TRBV19 and TRBJ2-7; 9 nucleotides match TRBD1. The junction had 8 bases not matched to a gene; V was cut back by 1 base and J by 4 bases. CDR1 is LNHDA and CDR2 is SQIVND in the germline V gene (reference sequence). There are 16 residues in the CDR3. The CDR3 nucleotides are TGTGCCAGTAGTATAGTGGCCGGGACAGGGACGTACGAGCAGTACTTC. Its translation is CASSIVAGTGTYEQYF. The full variable domain, with the rest looked up from reference TRBV19 and TRBJ2-7, is DGGITQSPKYLFRKEGQNVTLSCEQNLNHDAMYWYRQDPGQGLRLIYYSQIVNDFQKGDIAEGYSVSREKKESFPLTVTSAQKNPTAFYLCASSIVAGTGTYEQYFGPGTRLTVT.

The V and J genes are TRBV24-1 and TRBJ1-2; 9 positions agree with TRBD1. After removal of 3 bases from V and 8 bases from J, the junction contained 6 bases not matched to a gene. Germline values: CDR1 KGHDR, CDR2 SFDVKD. The CDR3 totals 14 residues. The CDR3 DNA reads as TGTGCCACCAGTGATACAGGGGGCGCTGGGGGCTACACCTTC. Its translation is CATSDTGGAGGYTF.

This clone was found a few times. The chain combines TRBV6-4 with TRBJ1-1; D gene uncertain. Trimming took 0 bases from V and 1 from J, leaving 3 bases between them. The CDR3 covers 13 residues. Germline lookup yields CDR1 MRHNA and CDR2 SNTAGT. The CDR3 loop reads CASSDSQNTEAFF. DNA of the CDR3: TGTGCCAGCAGTGACTCACAGAACACTGAAGCTTTCTTT.

V usage is TRBV29-1 and J usage is TRBJ1-4, with 7 bases identical to TRBD1. After removal of 7 bases from V and 5 bases from J, the junction contained 7 bases not matched to a gene. CDR3 length: 13 residues. The germline V gene has CDR1 SQVTM and CDR2 ANQGSEA. CDR3 region: CSALTGHNEKLFF. The CDR3 DNA follows: TGCAGCGCTTTGACAGGGCACAATGAAAAACTGTTTTTT.